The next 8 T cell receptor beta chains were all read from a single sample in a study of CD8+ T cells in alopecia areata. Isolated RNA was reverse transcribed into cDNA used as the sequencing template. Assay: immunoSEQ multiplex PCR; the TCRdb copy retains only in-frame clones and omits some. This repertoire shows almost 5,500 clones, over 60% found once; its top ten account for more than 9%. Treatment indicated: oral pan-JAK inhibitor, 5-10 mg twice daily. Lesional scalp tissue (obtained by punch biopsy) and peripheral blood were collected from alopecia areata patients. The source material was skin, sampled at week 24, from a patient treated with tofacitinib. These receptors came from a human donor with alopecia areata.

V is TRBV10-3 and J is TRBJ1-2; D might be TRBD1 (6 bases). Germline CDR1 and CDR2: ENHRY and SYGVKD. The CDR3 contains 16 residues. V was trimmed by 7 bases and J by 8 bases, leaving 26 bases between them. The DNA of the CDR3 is TGTGCCATCACCCCTGGAGGAGCAGGGGTTCCGGGAGGCTACACCTTC. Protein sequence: CAITPGGAGVPGGYTF.

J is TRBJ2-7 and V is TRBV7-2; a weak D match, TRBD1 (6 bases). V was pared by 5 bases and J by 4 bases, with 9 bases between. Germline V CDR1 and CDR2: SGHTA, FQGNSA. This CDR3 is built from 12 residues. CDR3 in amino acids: CASSQQGYEQYF. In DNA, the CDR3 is TGTGCCAGCAGCCAACAGGGATACGAGCAGTACTTC.

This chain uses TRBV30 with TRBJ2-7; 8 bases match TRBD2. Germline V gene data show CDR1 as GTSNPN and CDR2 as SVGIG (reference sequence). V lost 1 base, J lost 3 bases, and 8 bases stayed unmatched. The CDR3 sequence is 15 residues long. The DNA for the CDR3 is TGTGCCTGGAGTGGGACCCGGGGGGGCGGCTACGAGCAGTACTTC. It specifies CAWSGTRGGGYEQYF.

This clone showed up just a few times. The CDR3 here is CASSPPRGQRGASHEQYF. CDR3 nucleotides: TGTGCCAGCTCACCACCACGGGGGCAGCGAGGAGCTTCCCACGAGCAGTACTTC. This chain links TRBV18 with TRBJ2-7; D possibly uses TRBD1 or TRBD2 (6 bases each). Trimming removed 0 bases from V and 5 bases from J, with 23 bases in between. The CDR3 contains 18 residues. The germline CDR1 and CDR2 sequences are KGHSH and LQKENI.

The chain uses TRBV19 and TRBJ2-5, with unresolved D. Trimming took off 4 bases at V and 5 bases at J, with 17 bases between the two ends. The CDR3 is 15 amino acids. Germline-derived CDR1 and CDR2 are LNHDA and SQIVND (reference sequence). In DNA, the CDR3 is TGTGCCAGTAGTACGCCCGAAACAGAAGAGGAGACCCAGTACTTC. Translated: CASSTPETEEETQYF.

CDR3 DNA sequence: TGCGCCACCACGGTTAGCGGGGCCCTAACTAATACGCAGTATTTT. Protein sequence: CATTVSGALTNTQYF. The chain employs TRBV5-1 and TRBJ2-3, with 8 bases lining up with TRBD2. V was pared by 9 bases and J by 7 bases, with 16 bases of the junction left unmatched. The germline gives CDR1 SGHRS, CDR2 YFSETQ. This CDR3 region has 15 residues.

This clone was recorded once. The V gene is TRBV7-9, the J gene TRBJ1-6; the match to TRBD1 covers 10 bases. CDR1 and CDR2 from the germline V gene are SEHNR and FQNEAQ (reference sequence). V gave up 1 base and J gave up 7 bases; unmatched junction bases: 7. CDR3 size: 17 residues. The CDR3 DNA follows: TGTGCCAGCAGCTTAGGAGCGGTGACAGGGGGCAATTCACCCCTCCACTTT. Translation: CASSLGAVTGGNSPLHF.

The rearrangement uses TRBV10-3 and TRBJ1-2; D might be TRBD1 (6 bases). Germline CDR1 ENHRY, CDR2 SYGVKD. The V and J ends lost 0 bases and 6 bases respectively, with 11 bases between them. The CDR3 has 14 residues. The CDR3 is CAISESIGGHGYTF. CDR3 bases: TGTGCCATCAGTGAGTCGATTGGGGGCCATGGCTACACCTTC.